The 11 T cell receptor beta chains below all came from one sample that was sequenced in a study of CD8 T cells in Susac syndrome. Random hexamers were used to reverse transcribe 0.5 to 1 ug of RNA. TCRdb re-derived calls from the immunoSEQ multiplex PCR reads in MiXCR, one entry per CDR3 protein. Of 300,000 to 350,000 distinct CDR3 sequences detected, 92% appear once; the ten largest clones hold about 0.063%. Specimen: CD4+ T cells from PBMCs. Every receptor here comes from a human donor with multiple sclerosis.

The chain has TRBV7-2 and TRBJ1-1; D is possibly TRBD1 (5 bases). CDR1 and CDR2 (germline): SGHTA, FQGNSA. The CDR3 has 16 residues. V shed 5 bases and J shed 1 base, with 17 bases lying between them. CDR3 sequence: CASSPEGTRGNTEAFF. Written as DNA, the CDR3 is TGTGCCAGCAGCCCGGAGGGGACCCGAGGGAACACTGAAGCTTTCTTT.

The rearrangement links TRBV14 to TRBJ2-5; 7 bases agree with TRBD2. CDR1 and CDR2 from the germline V gene are SGHDN and FVKESK. After removal of 8 bases from V and 0 bases from J, the junction contained 12 bases not matched to a gene. The CDR3 spans 16 residues. As DNA, the CDR3 is TGTGCCAGCCGTTTATCGGGGCGGGGGAACCAAGAGACCCAGTACTTC. Protein: CASRLSGRGNQETQYF.

V gene TRBV4-3 combines with J gene TRBJ2-3; 14 bases agree with TRBD2. Trimming cost V 2 bases and J 6 bases; bases outside gene matches: 10. Germline loops: CDR1 LGHNA, CDR2 YSLEER. This CDR3 has 18 amino acids. The DNA of the CDR3 is TGCGCCAGCAGCCAAACTGCCCCGGGACTAGCGGGAGAGGATACGCAGTATTTT. This gives the protein CASSQTAPGLAGEDTQYF.

The chain employs TRBV9 and TRBJ2-1; TRBD1 might be the D (5 bases). The CDR3 sequence is 14 residues long. Trimming removed 0 bases at V and 3 bases at J, with 7 bases between. Germline loops: CDR1 SGDLS, CDR2 YYNGEE. In DNA, the CDR3 is TGTGCCAGCAGCGTAGGACAGAGCTACAATGAGCAGTTCTTC. Encoded protein: CASSVGQSYNEQFF.

In its sample, this clonotype was seen once. The J gene is TRBJ1-4, the V gene TRBV18, with unresolved D. V lost 6 bases and J 4 bases, leaving 18 bases between the germline ends. The CDR3 is 16 amino acids. Germline V gene lookup returns CDR1 KGHSH and CDR2 LQKENI. The CDR3 nucleotides read TGTGCCAGCTCCCCCTCGAGAAGCAATGGTAATGAAAAACTGTTTTTT. Translation: CASSPSRSNGNEKLFF. The whole variable domain, remainder taken from reference TRBV18 and TRBJ1-4, is NAGVMQNPRHLVRRRGQEARLRCSPMKGHSHVYWYRQLPEEGLKFMVYLQKENIIDESGMPKERFSAEFPKEGPSILRIQQVVRGDSAAYFCASSPSRSNGNEKLFFGSGTQLSVL.

This chain joins TRBV20-1 and TRBJ2-7; unclear D gene. This CDR3 comprises 13 residues. The ends were cut back, 6 bases at V and 5 bases at J, with 17 bases in the middle. CDR1 and CDR2 from the germline V gene are DFQATT and SNEGSKA (reference sequence). CDR3 loop: CSANRAPWDEQYF. In nucleotides, the CDR3 is TGCAGTGCCAACCGGGCCCCCTGGGACGAGCAGTACTTC.

The chain is built from TRBV3-1 and TRBJ2-1, with D perhaps matching TRBD1 (6 bases). Germline loops: CDR1 LGHDT, CDR2 YNNKEL (reference sequence). The CDR3 consists of 15 residues. V dropped 6 bases and J dropped 5 bases, with 17 bases sitting between them. The DNA of the CDR3 is TGTGCCAGCAGACTTAGACAGGAGAGGGACAATGAGCAGTTCTTC. Amino acid sequence: CASRLRQERDNEQFF.

V gene TRBV24-1 combines with J gene TRBJ1-2, with D tentatively TRBD1 (5 bases). Germline V gene data show CDR1 as KGHDR and CDR2 as SFDVKD. This CDR3 is built from 13 residues. Trimming removed 1 base at V and 8 bases at J, with 10 bases between. CDR3 residues: CATSDFRGDGYTF. Written as DNA, the CDR3 is TGTGCCACCAGTGATTTTAGAGGGGACGGCTACACCTTC.

The chain uses TRBV4-1 and TRBJ2-1; D is perhaps TRBD2 (6 bases). Germline lookup yields CDR1 MGHRA and CDR2 YSYEKL. CDR3 length: 16 residues. V was pared by 1 base and J by 5 bases, with 15 bases between. The CDR3 loop reads CASSQGPSGFHNEQFF. CDR3 nucleotides: TGCGCCAGCAGCCAAGGGCCAAGCGGGTTTCACAATGAGCAGTTCTTC.

This chain connects TRBV10-3 to TRBJ2-5; a weak D match, TRBD1 (8 bases). The CDR3 contains 14 residues. V lost 6 bases, J lost 4 bases, and 15 bases lay in between. Germline V gives CDR1 ENHRY, CDR2 SYGVKD. The CDR3 loop reads CAIRLTGGGETQYF. CDR3 coding DNA: TGTGCCATCAGGCTCACAGGGGGGGGAGAGACCCAGTACTTC.

This chain connects TRBV4-3 to TRBJ1-2; D not resolved. Trimming removed 0 bases from V and 10 bases from J, with 21 bases in between. This CDR3 contains 16 residues. Germline CDR1 reads LGHNA; CDR2 reads YSLEER. This CDR3 is CASSQDTSRGGGFYTF. The CDR3, as DNA: TGCGCCAGCAGCCAAGATACCAGTCGGGGAGGTGGGTTCTACACCTTC.